This record looks at one T cell receptor beta chain sequence and its context. Antigen specificity is unknown. This sample was included in a study of OX40 agonist ivuxolimab in advanced cancers. About the study: Hepatocellular carcinoma, melanoma, renal cell or head and neck cancer was diagnosed in the dose-escalation patients. Study-wide findings and caveats: The authors also found low normalized T-cell clonal expansion in some nonresponders.

Measured with immunoSEQ multiplex PCR; TCRdb has only the in-frame clones, and not every one. The sample consists of fewer than 50,000 clones, 70% to 80% of them appearing once. Germline values: CDR1 LNHDA, CDR2 SQIVND (reference sequence). The CDR3 consists of 15 residues. The sample consisted of CD4+ or CD8+ T cells sorted from blood, taken in a trial of the OX40 agonist ivuxolimab. The sequence came from an adult with an advanced solid tumor such as melanoma, head and neck, liver or kidney cancer. The rearrangement links TRBV19 to TRBJ2-5, with 8 bases fitting TRBD2. The better agreement between TRBJ2-7 and the DNA end casts doubt on the J call. The CDR3 region has the DNA TGTGCCAGTAGCCTCGGGACTAGTGGGTTCTACGAGCAGTACTTC. This codes for CASSLGTSGFYEQYF.